This TCR beta chain was profiled in a study of T-cell reconstitution after alpha-beta-depleted transplantation in children. The study, taken as a whole, reports: Expanded graft clones, several hundred of them, were reportedly the source of alpha-beta T cells about two months after transplant. After transplant, high TCRbeta diversity at day 60 in some patients arose from surviving recipient T cells and thymic progenitors.

The TCRbeta library was prepared with unique molecular identifiers. Via MiXCR, TCRdb re-called the PCR reads, giving one row per CDR3 protein. The sample has a few hundred thousand distinct CDR3 sequences; around 20% are singletons. Points on this clonotype: Its antigen is still unknown.

Trimming took 1 base from V and 12 from J, leaving 10 bases between them. This CDR3 comprises 12 residues. The sequence derives from a male patient between 10 and 17 years old who had a stem cell transplant for acute lymphoblastic leukemia, so the T cells may come from the graft donor. The chain uses TRBV12-3 or TRBV12-4 and TRBJ2-1; a possible D gene is TRBD1 (6 bases). Here the sequenced sample was PBMCs, mostly from graft donor cells, taken 180 days after TCRalphabeta/CD19-depleted stem cell transplant. The CDR3 here is CASSLEQGRQFF. The CDR3 DNA follows: TGTGCCAGCAGTTTAGAGCAGGGGAGGCAGTTCTTC.